This entry is about one T cell receptor beta chain. The PCR used 60 Vbeta and 13 Jbeta primers. The method was immunoSEQ multiplex PCR; TCRdb's version includes in-frame clones alone and lacks a portion of them. The table includes over 200,000 clones, approximately 82% detected once. Per germline, CDR1 SGDLS and CDR2 YYNGEE. Unmatched junction bases numbered 7, after V lost 4 bases and J lost 3 bases. The CDR3 extends over 15 amino acids. The sample belongs to a study of cytomegalovirus exposure and HLA in healthy donors. The sequenced sample was PBMCs. The source is a male donor in good health and CMV-seronegative. V usage is TRBV9 and J usage is TRBJ2-3; 8 nucleotides line up with TRBD2. Written as DNA, the CDR3 is TGTGCCAGCAGCTACCCGGGAGGGGGTACAGATACGCAGTATTTT. As protein: CASSYPGGGTDTQYF. The whole variable domain, filled in from reference TRBV9 and TRBJ2-3, reads DSGVTQTPKHLITATGQRVTLRCSPRSGDLSVYWYQQSLDQGLQFLIQYYNGEERAKGNILERFSAQQFPDLHSELNLSSLELGDSALYFCASSYPGGGTDTQYFGPGTRLTVL.